This T cell receptor (beta chain) was captured by sequencing in a study of T cell responses to AZD1222 COVID-19 vaccine (dated by TCRdb to 2020 to 2023). Broadly, across the study: AZD1222 recipients given second doses at about 4 weeks or at about 12 weeks were pooled, since spike-specific TCR depth and breadth were not found to differ between the two schedules. A total of approximately 250 trial participants underwent TCR sequencing, of whom more than 200 had received two doses of AZD1222 and around 25 had received two doses of the MenACWY control vaccine. Trial participants were enrolled by age into subgroups of 18-55, 56-69 and 70-plus years, and roughly 150, 30 and 60 TCR-sequenced participants, respectively, were included in these subgroups. The research as a whole found: Spike-specific TCR breadth and depth rose significantly after two AZD1222 doses compared with day 0 and with MenACWY recipients. Participants were mostly white British and included more females than males, and it was suggested by the authors that clonal diversity may have been underestimated. No day 14 peak-response samples were available, so repertoires were characterized only after the peak T cell response. Vaccine-associated CD4 TCRs spanned the whole spike protein, with dominant responses in regions 160-218 and 743-854. Reportedly, close to half of the unique spike-specific TCRs recognized epitopes lying outside the regions that are mutated in the B.1.351 and B.1.1.7 variants. Conclusions about previously exposed vaccinees were limited because only a handful of AZD1222 recipients were SARS-CoV-2 seropositive at baseline. The 56-69-year group was small, and its depth increase did not reach significance, likely because of low power.

The CDR3 regions of human TCRbeta chains were analyzed by immunosequencing. On the authors' methods: Repertoire TCRs were matched against a reference library of SARS-CoV-2-specific TCRs generated with the MIRA antigen-specificity platform. Breadth was defined as the fraction of unique TCRs that were SARS-CoV-2-associated, and depth was defined as the fraction of total T cells that were SARS-CoV-2-associated. Each spike-specific TCR was assigned to its reactive spike region and to a CD4 or CD8 class using the MIRA data. Log10-transformed breadth and depth values were compared by one-way ANOVA with Sidak's multiple comparisons tests. In its TCRdb copy, this immuneACCESS table keeps in-frame sequences only and misses some clones. Where compared with another copy, unresolved V genes explain less than half of these, and the others have no known cause. The V and J calls and the clone size are those of that table, but D and trimming were determined from the DNA. Present in this sample are around 77,000 clones, 87% of which were seen just once. The ten largest account for around 24% of the sample.

The time point label on this specimen signifies: baseline before first vaccination. The vaccinee samples were drawn from two UK trials, COV001 and COV002, one of which was a single-blind randomized controlled phase 2/3 trial testing AZD1222 (ChAdOx1 nCoV-19) in healthy adults. For TCRbeta chain sequencing, PBMC samples were collected from trial participants at day 0 and at day 28 after the second dose. Note on this clone: The specificity of this receptor is unknown. The record has no base qualities; no much larger clone is one base away.

From the cysteine up to the phenylalanine, the CDR3 has a length of 16 residues. Only the CDR3 DNA is retained, 48 bases long and in frame from the first base. The V end gives up 6 bases and the J end 6 bases, leaving 14 bases in the junction not matched to a gene. CDR1 MNHEY and CDR2 SMNVEV are derived from the germline V gene (reference sequence). The rearrangement joined TRBV27 to TRBJ2-7; TRBD1 fits 10 bases in the junction. The clonotype comes from an adult in good health. The starting material was peripheral blood, obtained on day 0 of AZD1222 vaccination. Read as DNA, the sequence is TGTGCCAGCAGCTATGACTCCGGGACAGGGGCTATCGAGCAGTACTTC. Translated, it reads CASSYDSGTGAIEQYF.